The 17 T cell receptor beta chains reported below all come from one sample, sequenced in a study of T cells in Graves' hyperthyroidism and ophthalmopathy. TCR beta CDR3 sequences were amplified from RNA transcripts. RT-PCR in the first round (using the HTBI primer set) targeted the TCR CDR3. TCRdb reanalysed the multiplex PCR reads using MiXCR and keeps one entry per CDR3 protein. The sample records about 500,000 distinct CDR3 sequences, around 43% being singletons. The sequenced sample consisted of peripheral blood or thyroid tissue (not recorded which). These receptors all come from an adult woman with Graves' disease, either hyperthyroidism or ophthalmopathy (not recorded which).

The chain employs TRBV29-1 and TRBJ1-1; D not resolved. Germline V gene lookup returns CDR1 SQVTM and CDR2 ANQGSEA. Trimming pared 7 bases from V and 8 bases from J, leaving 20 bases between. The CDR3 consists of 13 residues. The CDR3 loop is CSALKDLSGEAFF. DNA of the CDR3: TGCAGCGCCCTAAAGGACCTTTCGGGGGAAGCTTTCTTT.

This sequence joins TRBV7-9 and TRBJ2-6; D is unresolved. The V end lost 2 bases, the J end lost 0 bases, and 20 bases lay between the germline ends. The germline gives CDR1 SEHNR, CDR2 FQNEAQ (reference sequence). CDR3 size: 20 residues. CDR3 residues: CASSLWMGSSSLSGANVLTF. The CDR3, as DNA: TGTGCCAGCAGCTTATGGATGGGCAGTTCTTCTCTCTCTGGGGCCAACGTCCTGACTTTC.

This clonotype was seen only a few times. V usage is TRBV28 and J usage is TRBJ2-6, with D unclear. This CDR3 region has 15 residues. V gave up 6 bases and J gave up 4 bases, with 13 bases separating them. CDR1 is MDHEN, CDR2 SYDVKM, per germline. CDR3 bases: TGTGCCAGCAGCCTATTCAAAACAGGGGCCAACGTCCTGACTTTC. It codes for CASSLFKTGANVLTF.

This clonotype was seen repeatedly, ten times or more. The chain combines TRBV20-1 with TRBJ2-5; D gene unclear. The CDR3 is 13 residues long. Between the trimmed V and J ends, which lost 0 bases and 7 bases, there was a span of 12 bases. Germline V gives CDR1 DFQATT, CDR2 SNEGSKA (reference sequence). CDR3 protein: CSAREFTVGTQYF. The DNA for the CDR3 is TGCAGTGCTAGAGAGTTTACAGTCGGGACCCAGTACTTC.

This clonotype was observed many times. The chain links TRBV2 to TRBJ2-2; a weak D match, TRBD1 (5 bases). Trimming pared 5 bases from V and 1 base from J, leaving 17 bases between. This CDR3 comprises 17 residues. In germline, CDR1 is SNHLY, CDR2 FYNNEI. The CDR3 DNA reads TGTGCCAGCAGTACCGACCCAAAGGGGAAGAACACCGGGGAGCTGTTTTTT. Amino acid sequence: CASSTDPKGKNTGELFF.

CDR3 loop: CASSLDFGTPGTDTQYF. The CDR3 nucleotides read TGTGCCAGCAGCTTAGATTTTGGTACCCCGGGGACAGATACGCAGTATTTT. The genes are TRBV7-2 and TRBJ2-3; perhaps TRBD2 as D (5 bases). The ends were cut back, 1 base at V and 3 bases at J, with 17 bases in the middle. CDR3 length: 17 amino acids. Germline V gene sequence: CDR1 SGHTA, CDR2 FQGNSA.

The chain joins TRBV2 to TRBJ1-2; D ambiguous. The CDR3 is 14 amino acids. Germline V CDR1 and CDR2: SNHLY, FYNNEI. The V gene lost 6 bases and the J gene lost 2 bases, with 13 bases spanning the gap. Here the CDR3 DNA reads TGTGCCAGCAGCGTAGGGCCCGGAAACTATGGCTACACCTTC. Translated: CASSVGPGNYGYTF. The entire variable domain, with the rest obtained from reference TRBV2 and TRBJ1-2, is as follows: EPEVTQTPSHQVTQMGQEVILRCVPISNHLYFYWYRQILGQKVEFLVSFYNNEISEKSEIFDDQFSVERPDGSNFTLKIRSTKLEDSAMYFCASSVGPGNYGYTFGSGTRLTVV.

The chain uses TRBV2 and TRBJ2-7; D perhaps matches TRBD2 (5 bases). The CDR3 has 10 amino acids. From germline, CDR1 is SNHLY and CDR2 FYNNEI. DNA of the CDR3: TGTGCTAGCGCAGACTACGAGCAGTACTTC. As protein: CASADYEQYF.

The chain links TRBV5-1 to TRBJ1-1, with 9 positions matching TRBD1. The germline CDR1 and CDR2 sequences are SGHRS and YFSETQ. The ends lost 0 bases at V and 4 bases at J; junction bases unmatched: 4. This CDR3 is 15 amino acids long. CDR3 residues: CASSLGPTGGTEAFF. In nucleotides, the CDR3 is TGCGCCAGCAGCTTGGGCCCGACAGGGGGCACTGAAGCTTTCTTT. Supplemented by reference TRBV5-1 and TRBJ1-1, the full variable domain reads KAGVTQTPRYLIKTRGQQVTLSCSPISGHRSVSWYQQTPGQGLQFLFEYFSETQRNKGNFPGRFSGRQFSNSRSEMNVSTLELGDSALYLCASSLGPTGGTEAFFGQGTRLTVV.

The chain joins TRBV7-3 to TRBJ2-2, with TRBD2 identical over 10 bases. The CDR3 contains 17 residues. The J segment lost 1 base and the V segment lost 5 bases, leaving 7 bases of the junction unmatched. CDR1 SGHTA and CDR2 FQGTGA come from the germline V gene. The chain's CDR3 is CASSRLAGAQNTGELFF. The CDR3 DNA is TGTGCCAGCAGCCGGCTAGCGGGAGCCCAGAACACCGGGGAGCTGTTTTTT.

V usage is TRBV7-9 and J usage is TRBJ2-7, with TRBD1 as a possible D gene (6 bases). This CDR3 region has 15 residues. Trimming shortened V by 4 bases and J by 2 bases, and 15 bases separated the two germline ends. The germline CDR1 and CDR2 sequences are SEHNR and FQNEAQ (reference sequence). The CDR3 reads CASSSDTGHPYEQYF. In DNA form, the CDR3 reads TGTGCCAGCAGCTCCGATACGGGACACCCCTACGAGCAGTACTTC.

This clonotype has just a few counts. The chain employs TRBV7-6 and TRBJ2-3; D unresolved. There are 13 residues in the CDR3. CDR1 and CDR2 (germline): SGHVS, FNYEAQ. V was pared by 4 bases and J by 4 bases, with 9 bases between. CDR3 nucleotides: TGTGCCAGCAGCTACCTCGAATCAGATACGCAGTATTTT. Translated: CASSYLESDTQYF.

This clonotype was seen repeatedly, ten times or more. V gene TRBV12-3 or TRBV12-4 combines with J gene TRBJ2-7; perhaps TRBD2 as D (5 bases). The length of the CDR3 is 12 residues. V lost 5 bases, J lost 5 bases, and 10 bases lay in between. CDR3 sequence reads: CASSEGINEQYF. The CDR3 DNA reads TGTGCCAGCAGTGAGGGAATAAACGAGCAGTACTTC.

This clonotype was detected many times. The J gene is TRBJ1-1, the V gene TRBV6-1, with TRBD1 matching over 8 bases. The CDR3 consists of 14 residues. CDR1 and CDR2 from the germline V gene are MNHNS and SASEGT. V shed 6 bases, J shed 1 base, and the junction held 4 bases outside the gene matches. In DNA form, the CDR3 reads TGTGCCAGCAGAAACAGGGGGGGGAACACTGAAGCTTTCTTT. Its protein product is CASRNRGGNTEAFF.

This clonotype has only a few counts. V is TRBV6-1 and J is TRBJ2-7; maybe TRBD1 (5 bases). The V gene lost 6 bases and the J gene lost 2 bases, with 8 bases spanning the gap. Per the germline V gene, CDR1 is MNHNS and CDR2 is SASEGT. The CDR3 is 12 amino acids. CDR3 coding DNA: TGTGCCAGCAGGATGGACACCTACGAGCAGTACTTC. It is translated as CASRMDTYEQYF.

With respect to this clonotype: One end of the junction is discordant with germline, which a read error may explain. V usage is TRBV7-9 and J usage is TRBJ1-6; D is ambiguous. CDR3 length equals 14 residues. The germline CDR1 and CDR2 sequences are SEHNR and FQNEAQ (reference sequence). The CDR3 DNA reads TGCGCCAGCAGCCAAAACAGAATCGATTCACCCCTCCACTTT. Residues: CASSQNRIDSPLHF.

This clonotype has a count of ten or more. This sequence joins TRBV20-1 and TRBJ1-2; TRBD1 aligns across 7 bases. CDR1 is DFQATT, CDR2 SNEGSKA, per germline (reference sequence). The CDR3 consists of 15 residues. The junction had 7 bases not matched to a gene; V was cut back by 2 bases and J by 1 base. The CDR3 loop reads CSARSGQNVNYGYTF. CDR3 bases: TGCAGTGCTAGATCGGGACAGAACGTTAACTATGGCTACACCTTC.